Detailed here is one T cell receptor (beta chain). Sequencing used immunoSEQ multiplex PCR; TCRdb keeps in-frame clones, though not all of them. The data contain around 25,000 clones, almost 40% of them singletons. This specimen belongs to a study of graft-versus-host responses after intestinal transplantation. Overall study: Anti-thymocyte globulin induction was given to all recipients, followed by tacrolimus and steroids for two to four years.

The CDR3 has 13 amino acids. CDR1 and CDR2 from the germline V gene are SGHRS and YFSETQ. V was clipped by 0 bases and J by 0 bases, with 4 bases between them. Study-wide findings and caveats: Present in recipient marrow, GvH clones included some that appeared first in ileum or blood.

The receptor was derived from a human patient who received an intestinal transplant. The sample in question was alloreactive CD4+ T cells from a mixed lymphocyte reaction culture, obtained before intestinal transplant. Subset: CFSE-low proliferating T cells sorted from approximately six-day pre-transplant mixed lymphocyte reaction (GvH or HvG direction). The chain joins TRBV5-1 to TRBJ2-7; D not certain. In DNA, the CDR3 is TGCGCCAGCAGCTTGGGGGCCTCCTACGAGCAGTACTTC. It codes for CASSLGASYEQYF.